The 5 T cell receptor beta chains reported below all come from one sample, sequenced in a study of T cells in Graves' hyperthyroidism and ophthalmopathy. The investigators amplified TCR beta CDR3 regions from RNA transcripts. TCR CDR3 underwent first-round RT-PCR with the HTBI primer set. TCRdb independently ran MiXCR on the multiplex PCR reads; one entry per CDR3 protein. The sample has about 840,000 distinct CDR3 sequences; approximately 40% are singletons. Sequenced: blood. These receptors all stem from a man in his late teens or twenties with Graves' hyperthyroidism.

As regards this clonotype: A read error may be the cause here, since a much bigger clone is one base away. The CDR3 DNA sequence: TGTGCCAGTAGGGACCTTACCCAGCCCCAGAATTTT. Protein product: CASRDLTQPQNF. The J gene is TRBJ1-5, the V gene TRBV19, with D hard to call. The CDR3 runs to 12 residues. Germline-derived CDR1 and CDR2 are LNHDA and SQIVND (reference sequence).

The V gene is TRBV7-9, the J gene TRBJ2-7; 9 positions match TRBD2. The CDR3 extends over 13 amino acids. V was pared by 6 bases and J by 4 bases, with 4 bases of the junction left unmatched. Germline CDR1 reads SEHNR; CDR2 reads FQNEAQ (reference sequence). The CDR3 coding sequence is TGTGCCAGCAGGTGGCTAGCGGGATACGAGCAGTACTTC. Its translation is CASRWLAGYEQYF.

The chain is built from TRBV20-1 and TRBJ1-5; TRBD1 matches at 10 bases. J gave up 14 bases and V 3 bases, and 10 bases lay outside the gene matches. The CDR3 runs to 13 residues. Germline CDR1 and CDR2: DFQATT and SNEGSKA (reference sequence). CDR3 region: CSASPGQGVYEHF. CDR3 in DNA: TGCAGTGCTAGCCCCGGACAGGGGGTCTACGAGCATTTT.

This clonotype was recorded many times. The junction does not match germline at one end; this may be a read error. This chain joins TRBV29-1 and TRBJ2-5; possibly TRBD2 for D (5 bases). The CDR3 is made up of 12 amino acids. CDR1 SQVTM and CDR2 ANQGSEA come from the germline V gene. CDR3 sequence: CSVEGSKETQYF. CDR3 coding DNA: TGCAGCGTGGAAGGGAGTAAAGAGACCCAGTACTTC.

The rearrangement uses TRBV4-1 and TRBJ2-7; 8 nucleotides line up with TRBD2. Per the germline V gene, CDR1 is MGHRA and CDR2 is YSYEKL. This CDR3 spans 18 amino acids. With V trimmed by 1 base and J by 2 bases, 13 bases remained unmatched. CDR3 sequence (DNA): TGCGCCAGCAGCCAAGGGTCTAGCGGGCCCACCTCAGCCTACGAGCAGTACTTC. Its translation is CASSQGSSGPTSAYEQYF.